The TCR beta chain under discussion was sequenced for a study of T cell responses to AZD1222 COVID-19 vaccine. For this clone: Its specificity is not known.

Only in-frame clones appear in the TCRdb table, and some are missing; sequencing was by immunoSEQ multiplex PCR. The sample holds about 140,000 clones; roughly 92% are singletons and the top ten take 1.7%. Study observations and caveats: Sampled repertoires all dated from after the peak T cell response. Distributed over spike, vaccine-associated CD4 TCRs predominated at 160-218 and 743-854. Spike-specific TCR breadth and depth grew following two AZD1222 doses.

CDR3 length: 15 residues. V lost 6 bases and J lost 0, with 14 bases in between. Per germline, CDR1 MDHEN and CDR2 SYDVKM. This TCR came from an adult in good health. Source: peripheral blood, taken on day 0 of AZD1222 vaccination. The chain combines TRBV28 with TRBJ1-1, with D possibly matching TRBD1 (6 bases). CDR3 DNA sequence: TGTGCCAGCAGGCAATTAGGGGGGGTGAACACTGAAGCTTTCTTT. It yields the protein CASRQLGGVNTEAFF.